This TCR beta chain was found in a study of Tregs in tolerant kidney transplant recipients. Sequencing used immunoSEQ multiplex PCR; TCRdb keeps in-frame clones, though not all of them. The sample comprises about 240,000 clones, 65% to 85% of which are singletons, and about 0.58% rests with the top ten. V was cut by 10 bases and J by 5 bases, with 15 bases left in between. Germline V gives CDR1 LNHDA, CDR2 SQIVND (reference sequence). The CDR3 spans 14 residues. The clonotype originates from a human donor in good health. Sequences were obtained from CD4+ T cells from blood. The chain is built from TRBV19 and TRBJ1-6, with a tentative D call TRBD1 (6 bases). The CDR3 here is CATTDRRHNSPLHF. DNA of the CDR3: TGTGCCACCACGGACAGACGTCATAATTCACCCCTCCACTTT. Based on the CDR3 plus reference TRBV19 and TRBJ1-6, the full variable domain is DGGITQSPKYLFRKEGQNVTLSCEQNLNHDAMYWYRQDPGQGLRLIYYSQIVNDFQKGDIAEGYSVSREKKESFPLTVTSAQKNPTAFYLCATTDRRHNSPLHFGNGTRLTVT.